This TCR beta chain was sequenced during a study of early T cells in non-severe SARS-CoV-2 infection. Study as a whole: With bulk RNA from unsorted whole blood as input, sequencing yielded unpaired chains.

This clonotype was observed at least ten times. cDNA molecules, individually, were tagged with unique molecular identifiers. Via MiXCR, TCRdb re-called the 5' RACE reads, giving one row per CDR3 protein. Among fewer than 100,000 distinct CDR3 sequences listed, 6% to 7% were seen once. Germline V gene data show CDR1 as SEHNR and CDR2 as FQNEAQ (reference sequence). V lost 3 bases to trimming and J lost 3 bases; unmatched junction nucleotides: 2. The CDR3 contains 15 residues. The clonotype originates from an adult who was a healthcare worker with PCR-confirmed SARS-CoV-2 infection or an uninfected control (not recorded which). The genes are TRBV7-9 and TRBJ2-1, with 10 bases that match TRBD1. Sample: whole blood. In DNA form, the CDR3 reads TGTGCCAGCAGCTTGGGACAGGGGAACTACAATGAGCAGTTCTTC. Protein: CASSLGQGNYNEQFF.